These 13 T cell receptor beta chains share one sample of origin, sequenced in a study of T-cell reconstitution after alpha-beta-depleted transplantation in children. Unique molecular identifiers were incorporated during preparation of the TCRbeta library. TCRdb ran MiXCR on the PCR reads and lists one entry per CDR3 protein. The sample contains tens of thousands of distinct CDR3 sequences, 4.9% of which appear only once. The source was PBMCs, mostly from graft donor cells, collected 180 days after TCRalphabeta/CD19-depleted stem cell transplant. These receptors all stem from a boy in the first two years of life who had a stem cell transplant for acute myeloid leukemia, so the T cells may come from the graft donor.

This clonotype was found many times. The V call is TRBV12-3 or TRBV12-4, the J call TRBJ2-3, with D possibly TRBD2 on 6 matching bases. Trimming pared 5 bases from V and 1 base from J, leaving 16 bases between. CDR3 size: 16 residues. The CDR3 is CASSPRTNIRTDTQYF. In DNA, the CDR3 is TGTGCCAGCAGTCCGAGGACTAATATACGCACAGATACGCAGTATTTT.

The chain is built from TRBV7-8 and TRBJ2-7; D uncertain. Germline lookup yields CDR1 SGHVS and CDR2 FQNEAQ. The CDR3 is made up of 11 amino acids. Between the trimmed V and J ends, which lost 0 bases and 7 bases, there was a span of 4 bases. In DNA form, the CDR3 reads TGTGCCAGCAGCTTAGCGATTGAGCAGTACTTC. Protein product: CASSLAIEQYF.

The table lists this clonotype with many counts. This chain joins TRBV29-1 and TRBJ2-3; 9 bases are shared with TRBD1. Losses at the gene ends were 6 bases for V and 0 bases for J; bases not matched to a gene: 1. Looked up from germline, CDR1 is SQVTM and CDR2 is ANQGSEA. The CDR3 contains 13 residues. In DNA, the CDR3 is TGCAGCGTCACAGGGGGCAGCACAGATACGCAGTATTTT. Translating gives CSVTGGSTDTQYF.

This chain uses TRBV4-3 with TRBJ2-7; D is possibly TRBD1 or TRBD2 (5 bases each). V was trimmed by 1 base and J by 3 bases, leaving 16 bases between them. The CDR3 spans 16 residues. The germline gives CDR1 LGHNA, CDR2 YSLEER. CDR3 coding DNA: TGCGCCAGCAGCCAAGGGGGGAATTCTGAATACTACGAGCAGTACTTC. This gives the protein CASSQGGNSEYYEQYF.

This clonotype was observed many times. The CDR3 here is CASSSGVAPLHF. The CDR3 bases are TGTGCCAGCAGTTCAGGGGTAGCACCCCTCCACTTT. The chain is built from TRBV12-3 or TRBV12-4 and TRBJ1-6, with D maybe TRBD1 (6 bases). Trimming removed 4 bases from V and 11 bases from J, with 9 bases in between. CDR3 size: 12 residues.

Ten or more counts support this clonotype. DNA for the CDR3: TGTGCCAGCAGTCCCCCCAGGGAGCCCCAGCATTTT. It codes for CASSPPREPQHF. The chain combines TRBV6-6 with TRBJ1-5; TRBD1 might be the D (5 bases). The ends were cut back, 5 bases at V and 8 bases at J, with 10 bases in the middle. CDR3 length: 12 residues. From germline, CDR1 is MNHNY and CDR2 SVGAGI (reference sequence).

This clonotype has at least ten counts. J is TRBJ2-7 and V is TRBV7-2, with TRBD2 identical over 7 bases. This CDR3 is built from 13 residues. The germline gives CDR1 SGHTA, CDR2 FQGNSA. Losses at the gene ends were 5 bases for V and 2 bases for J; bases not matched to a gene: 3. The CDR3 here is CASSPSGTYEQYF. The CDR3 DNA sequence: TGTGCCAGCAGCCCCAGCGGGACCTACGAGCAGTACTTC.

This clonotype showed up many times. The J gene is TRBJ2-2, the V gene TRBV12-3 or TRBV12-4, with 8 bases fitting TRBD2. V gave up 6 bases and J gave up 5 bases; unmatched junction bases: 8. This CDR3 is built from 15 residues. The CDR3 region has the DNA TGTGCCAGCAGCTCCCGGGGGGGAGGTACCGGGGAGCTGTTTTTT. Encoded protein: CASSSRGGGTGELFF.

This clonotype was recorded many times. This sequence joins TRBV5-1 and TRBJ2-7; D might be TRBD2 (6 bases). Germline lookup yields CDR1 SGHRS and CDR2 YFSETQ. V lost 6 bases and J lost 1, with 14 bases in between. This CDR3 is 14 amino acids long. DNA of the CDR3: TGCGCCAGCACCATCGTTAGCGGTTCCTACGAGCAGTACTTC. Its translation is CASTIVSGSYEQYF.

This clonotype was seen at least ten times. The V and J genes are TRBV6-2 or TRBV6-3 and TRBJ2-7; the match to TRBD2 covers 11 bases. J gave up 3 bases and V 4 bases, and 11 bases lay outside the gene matches. The CDR3 is 17 amino acids. Germline V gives CDR1 MNHEY, CDR2 SVGEGT. The CDR3 DNA reads TGTGCCAGCAGTTCGGCCCTCCGACTAGCGGGGTTCTACGAGCAGTACGTC. It codes for CASSSALRLAGFYEQYV.

This clonotype was seen repeatedly, ten times or more. The rearrangement uses TRBV20-1 and TRBJ1-3; D ambiguous. The CDR3 spans 14 residues. Germline values: CDR1 DFQATT, CDR2 SNEGSKA (reference sequence). Trimming stripped 3 bases from V and 0 bases from J, with 9 bases between. The DNA for the CDR3 is TGCAGTGCTAGTTCAGGCGACTCTGGAAACACCATATATTTT. It translates to CSASSGDSGNTIYF.

Ten or more counts support this clonotype. V is TRBV10-3 and J is TRBJ1-1; 9 bases align to TRBD1. The CDR3 spans 14 residues. The V segment lost 3 bases and the J segment 6 bases; nucleotides outside the gene matches: 5. Germline V gene data show CDR1 as ENHRY and CDR2 as SYGVKD. Here the CDR3 reads CAISDDRGSSEAFF. CDR3 DNA sequence: TGTGCCATCAGTGACGACAGGGGGTCGTCTGAAGCTTTCTTT.

As concerns this clonotype: This may be a read error: a much more frequent sequence differs by one nucleotide. The chain recombines TRBV5-5 with TRBJ2-2; a weak D match, TRBD1 (6 bases). The CDR3 length is 13 residues. CDR1 and CDR2 (germline): SGHKS, YYEKEE (reference sequence). V was clipped by 4 bases and J by 7 bases, with 11 bases between them. CDR3 loop: CASSPDRSGELFF. CDR3 bases: TGTGCCAGCAGCCCAGACAGGAGCGGGGAGCTGTTTTTT.